This T cell receptor (beta chain) was found in a study of blood T cell repertoires in COVID-19. Study information: PBMCs, B-cell-depleted T cells, or T cells were the source of the cDNA or gDNA that made up the material.

Data came from immunoSEQ multiplex PCR; TCRdb stores just in-frame clones and leaves some out. The sample has 200,000 to 250,000 clones, more than 75% seen once. Participants, 18 to 89 years old, spanned more than 20 US areas. CDR1 is KGHSH and CDR2 is LQKENI in the germline V gene. V lost 2 bases and J 7 bases, leaving 6 bases between the germline ends. CDR3 length equals 12 residues. This rearrangement joins TRBV18 to TRBJ2-4; D uncertain. This clonotype was obtained from a woman between 45 and 65 years old who had recovered from COVID-19. The sequenced material came from PBMCs or T cells enriched from blood (not recorded which). As DNA, the CDR3 is TGTGCCAGCTCACCAGACGGGAACATTCAGTACTTC. It translates to CASSPDGNIQYF. Based on the CDR3 plus reference TRBV18 and TRBJ2-4, the full variable domain is NAGVMQNPRHLVRRRGQEARLRCSPMKGHSHVYWYRQLPEEGLKFMVYLQKENIIDESGMPKERFSAEFPKEGPSILRIQQVVRGDSAAYFCASSPDGNIQYFGAGTRLSVL.